The 32 T cell receptor beta chains below all came from one sample that was sequenced in a study of T-cell reconstitution after alpha-beta-depleted transplantation in children. Unique molecular identifiers were used to barcode this TCRbeta library. A single record per CDR3 protein comes from TCRdb applying MiXCR to the PCR reads. This repertoire shows fewer than 550,000 distinct CDR3 sequences, over 10% found once; its top ten account for about 15%. Specimen: PBMCs, mostly from graft donor cells, collected 180 days after TCRalphabeta/CD19-depleted stem cell transplant. These receptor sequences come from a female patient aged 2-9 years who had a stem cell transplant for aplastic anemia, so the T cells may come from the graft donor.

The chain combines TRBV9 with TRBJ2-1; TRBD2 agrees at 11 bases. This CDR3 region has 16 residues. J was trimmed by 7 bases and V by 5 bases; bases with no gene match: 11. The V gene's germline CDR1 is SGDLS and CDR2 YYNGEE. The CDR3 nucleotides read TGTGCCAGCAGTTTCATAGCGGGAGGGCTCGGGAATGAGCAGTTCTTC. It is translated as CASSFIAGGLGNEQFF.

This clonotype appeared a few times. The chain combines TRBV4-3 with TRBJ2-1; possibly TRBD2 for D (5 bases). CDR3 length: 17 residues. V was shortened by 3 bases and J by 0 bases, with 15 bases between the two germline ends. In germline, CDR1 is LGHNA, CDR2 YSLEER. CDR3 residues: CASSQSTTGSSYNEQFF. DNA of the CDR3: TGCGCCAGCAGCCAGAGTACGACGGGAAGCTCCTACAATGAGCAGTTCTTC.

This clonotype was seen only a few times. The chain carries TRBV27 and TRBJ1-5, with unresolved D. The CDR3 is 14 residues long. The germline CDR1 and CDR2 sequences are MNHEY and SMNVEV (reference sequence). The V gene lost 5 bases and the J gene lost 3 bases, with 11 bases spanning the gap. In DNA, the CDR3 is TGTGCCAGCAGTCCCGTAGGGCACAATCAGCCCCAGCATTTT. Encoded protein: CASSPVGHNQPQHF.

This clonotype was counted ten times or more. The chain couples TRBV5-5 to TRBJ1-1; D possibly corresponds to TRBD1 (5 bases). Germline V gene sequence: CDR1 SGHKS, CDR2 YYEKEE (reference sequence). V lost 0 bases and J 1 base, leaving 10 bases between the germline ends. The CDR3 extends over 15 amino acids. CDR3 loop: CASSLAGIANTEAFF. Written as DNA, the CDR3 is TGTGCCAGCAGCTTGGCAGGGATCGCGAACACTGAAGCTTTCTTT.

The genes are TRBV7-2 and TRBJ1-3; D is unresolved. Trimming left V 4 bases short and J 1 base short, with 11 bases between. The V gene's germline CDR1 is SGHTA and CDR2 FQGNSA. The CDR3 spans 15 residues. CDR3 protein: CASSSTSGSGNTIYF. The CDR3 DNA sequence: TGTGCCAGCAGCTCCACTTCGGGTTCTGGAAACACCATATATTTT.

This clonotype was seen more than once but under ten times. The CDR3 reads CASRGNTIYF. In DNA, the CDR3 is TGTGCCAGCCGAGGAAACACCATATATTTT. This chain links TRBV12-3 or TRBV12-4 with TRBJ1-3; no reliable D call. Trimming took 8 bases from V and 4 from J, leaving 3 bases between them. The CDR3 is 10 amino acids.

V and J are TRBV19 and TRBJ2-1; TRBD2 is a possible D gene (6 bases). The CDR3 extends over 18 amino acids. With 0 bases removed from V and 0 bases from J, the gap between germline ends came to 15 bases. Germline lookup yields CDR1 LNHDA and CDR2 SQIVND (reference sequence). CDR3 protein: CASSIEGSGFGSYNEQFF. The DNA of the CDR3 is TGTGCCAGTAGTATAGAGGGGAGCGGGTTTGGCTCCTACAATGAGCAGTTCTTC. Full variable domain (missing parts from reference TRBV19 and TRBJ2-1): DGGITQSPKYLFRKEGQNVTLSCEQNLNHDAMYWYRQDPGQGLRLIYYSQIVNDFQKGDIAEGYSVSREKKESFPLTVTSAQKNPTAFYLCASSIEGSGFGSYNEQFFGPGTRLTVL.

The chain carries TRBV12-3 or TRBV12-4 and TRBJ2-1; 13 bases map to TRBD2. Trimming cost V 7 bases and J 7 bases; bases outside gene matches: 10. This CDR3 spans 16 amino acids. In nucleotides, the CDR3 is TGTGCCAGCACTCTCTCCGGGACTAGCGGGAAGAATGAGCAGTTCTTC. Amino acid sequence: CASTLSGTSGKNEQFF.

This sequence joins TRBV20-1 and TRBJ2-4; TRBD1 aligns across 11 bases. The CDR3 is made up of 13 amino acids. Germline lookup yields CDR1 DFQATT and CDR2 SNEGSKA (reference sequence). Trimming removed 3 bases from V and 8 bases from J; junction bases left unmatched: 3. As DNA, the CDR3 is TGCAGTGCTAGGGGGGACAGGGGGGACATTCAGTACTTC. This gives the protein CSARGDRGDIQYF.

The genes are TRBV12-3 or TRBV12-4 and TRBJ2-3; TRBD2 aligns across 13 bases. This CDR3 contains 21 residues. The ends lost 1 base at V and 1 base at J; junction bases unmatched: 14. The CDR3 region is CASSLGARWTSGRSRTDTQYF. In DNA, the CDR3 is TGTGCCAGCAGTTTAGGCGCGAGGTGGACTAGCGGGAGAAGTCGCACAGATACGCAGTATTTT.

This sequence joins TRBV20-1 and TRBJ2-1, with 11 bases fitting TRBD2. The V gene's germline CDR1 is DFQATT and CDR2 SNEGSKA (reference sequence). CDR3 length: 14 residues. V lost 4 bases, J lost 9 bases, and 8 bases stayed unmatched. CDR3: CSAISSGRAGEQFF. Written as DNA, the CDR3 is TGCAGTGCTATTAGTAGCGGGAGGGCCGGTGAGCAGTTCTTC.

This clonotype was found a few times. The chain employs TRBV28 and TRBJ2-5; 8 positions agree with TRBD2. The V gene's germline CDR1 is MDHEN and CDR2 SYDVKM. The CDR3 contains 15 residues. Unmatched junction bases numbered 8, after V lost 3 bases and J lost 5 bases. The CDR3 spells CASSFWREVGETQYF. CDR3 bases: TGTGCCAGCAGTTTTTGGCGGGAGGTGGGCGAGACCCAGTACTTC.

This clonotype was found many times. The rearrangement joins TRBV24-1 to TRBJ2-3; D is unresolved. Germline V lookup: CDR1 KGHDR, CDR2 SFDVKD. This CDR3 has 15 amino acids. V shed 4 bases and J shed 1 base, with 11 bases lying between them. Here the CDR3 DNA reads TGTGCCACCAGTGACCGGATGTCCGGCACAGATACGCAGTATTTT. Its translation is CATSDRMSGTDTQYF.

This clonotype occurred a few times. The chain has TRBV28 and TRBJ1-6; D unresolved. There are 14 residues in the CDR3. Germline V lookup: CDR1 MDHEN, CDR2 SYDVKM. V lost 5 bases and J 5 bases, leaving 10 bases between the germline ends. CDR3 in amino acids: CASSTYSDNSPLHF. DNA for the CDR3: TGTGCCAGCAGTACCTACAGTGATAATTCACCCCTCCACTTT.

The chain carries TRBV27 and TRBJ1-1; possible D gene TRBD1, 6 bases. The V end was cut by 2 bases, the J end by 1 base, with 14 bases between. The germline V gene encodes CDR1 MNHEY and CDR2 SMNVEV (reference sequence). The CDR3 covers 16 residues. The CDR3 DNA follows: TGTGCCAGCAGTTTAACACCCAGGGGCCAGAACACTGAAGCTTTCTTT. It yields the protein CASSLTPRGQNTEAFF.

The chain recombines TRBV10-2 with TRBJ2-1; TRBD2 matches at 8 bases. This CDR3 is built from 17 residues. Germline-derived CDR1 and CDR2 are WSHSY and SAAADI. After removal of 0 bases from V and 8 bases from J, the junction contained 12 bases not matched to a gene. The CDR3 region is CASSESKSAGRGYEQFF. DNA for the CDR3: TGCGCCAGCAGTGAGTCGAAATCGGCCGGGAGGGGCTATGAGCAGTTCTTC.

In this sample, this clonotype turned up a few times. This chain links TRBV12-5 with TRBJ2-1; no firm D call. Germline-derived CDR1 and CDR2 are LGHNT and FRNRAP. The ends were cut back, 0 bases at V and 3 bases at J, with 3 bases in the middle. The CDR3 has 13 residues. DNA of the CDR3: TGTGCTAGTGGTTTGGTACACTACAATGAGCAGTTCTTC. This translates into CASGLVHYNEQFF.

This chain links TRBV2 with TRBJ2-1; D gene uncertain. V lost 2 bases and J lost 15, with 11 bases in between. CDR3 length: 11 amino acids. Germline CDR1 and CDR2: SNHLY and FYNNEI. The DNA for the CDR3 is TGTGCCAGCAGTGAAATGTTCAACGGGTTCTTC. This encodes CASSEMFNGFF.

This clonotype appeared many times. The V gene is TRBV5-5, the J gene TRBJ1-5, with a possible D match to TRBD1 (6 bases). V was shortened by 0 bases and J by 7 bases, with 14 bases between the two germline ends. Germline V gene data show CDR1 as SGHKS and CDR2 as YYEKEE (reference sequence). The CDR3 totals 15 residues. The CDR3 spells CASSLGLGQIQPQHF. The CDR3 DNA sequence: TGTGCCAGCAGCTTGGGCTTAGGACAGATCCAGCCCCAGCATTTT.

This clonotype was counted only a few times. The chain recombines TRBV30 with TRBJ2-5; D is undetermined. The CDR3 covers 11 residues. V dropped 0 bases and J dropped 4 bases, with 3 bases sitting between them. From germline, CDR1 is GTSNPN and CDR2 SVGIG (reference sequence). The CDR3, as DNA: TGTGCCTGGAGTGTACCAGAGACCCAGTACTTC. It translates to CAWSVPETQYF.

This clonotype was seen a handful of times. The chain combines TRBV7-9 with TRBJ2-7; D might be TRBD2 (6 bases). The CDR3 runs 15 residues. From germline, CDR1 is SEHNR and CDR2 FQNEAQ (reference sequence). V lost 0 bases and J 2 bases, leaving 11 bases between the germline ends. CDR3 nucleotide sequence: TGTGCCAGCAGCTTAGCGCCGGGACTCCCCTACGAGCAGTACTTC. Amino acid sequence: CASSLAPGLPYEQYF.

This clonotype was detected a few times. The CDR3 loop is CAISGTYNQPQHF. CDR3 nucleotide sequence: TGTGCCATCTCCGGCACCTACAATCAGCCCCAGCATTTT. The V call is TRBV10-3, the J call TRBJ1-5; unclear D gene. The CDR3 extends over 13 amino acids. Germline-derived CDR1 and CDR2 are ENHRY and SYGVKD. V lost 8 bases, J lost 3 bases, and 11 bases lay in between.

This clonotype was found many times. The rearrangement uses TRBV12-3 or TRBV12-4 and TRBJ1-3; no reliable D call. Trimming left V 4 bases short and J 0 bases short, with 7 bases between. This CDR3 spans 14 amino acids. CDR3 amino acids: CASSSSNSGNTIYF. In DNA form, the CDR3 reads TGTGCCAGCAGTTCATCGAACTCTGGAAACACCATATATTTT.

This clonotype was observed at least ten times. The rearrangement uses TRBV5-1 and TRBJ1-2; TRBD1 matches 7 bases. Unmatched junction bases numbered 7, after V lost 5 bases and J lost 3 bases. Germline V gene lookup returns CDR1 SGHRS and CDR2 YFSETQ. This CDR3 has 14 amino acids. CDR3 DNA sequence: TGCGCCAGCAGACCGGGACAGATATACTATGGCTACACCTTC. Protein sequence: CASRPGQIYYGYTF. Full variable domain (remainder filled in from reference TRBV5-1 and TRBJ1-2): KAGVTQTPRYLIKTRGQQVTLSCSPISGHRSVSWYQQTPGQGLQFLFEYFSETQRNKGNFPGRFSGRQFSNSRSEMNVSTLELGDSALYLCASRPGQIYYGYTFGSGTRLTVV.

The chain combines TRBV19 with TRBJ1-5, with D possibly matching TRBD1 (6 bases). Per germline, CDR1 LNHDA and CDR2 SQIVND (reference sequence). The CDR3 totals 14 residues. V gave up 4 bases and J gave up 2 bases, with 9 bases separating them. CDR3 nucleotide sequence: TGTGCCAGTAGTAGGACAGACCGCAATCAGCCCCAGCATTTT. Encoded protein: CASSRTDRNQPQHF. The full variable domain, rest sourced from reference TRBV19 and TRBJ1-5, is DGGITQSPKYLFRKEGQNVTLSCEQNLNHDAMYWYRQDPGQGLRLIYYSQIVNDFQKGDIAEGYSVSREKKESFPLTVTSAQKNPTAFYLCASSRTDRNQPQHFGDGTRLSIL.

The chain joins TRBV28 to TRBJ2-3; no firm D call. This CDR3 region has 13 residues. Per germline, CDR1 MDHEN and CDR2 SYDVKM. V was pared by 7 bases and J by 5 bases, with 13 bases between. The CDR3 spells CASMAAFQDTQYF. The CDR3, as DNA: TGTGCCAGCATGGCAGCTTTCCAAGATACGCAGTATTTT.

The rearrangement joins TRBV6-5 to TRBJ2-1; the D gene is possibly TRBD2 (5 bases). The V and J ends lost 4 bases and 6 bases respectively, with 16 bases between them. Germline V CDR1 and CDR2: MNHEY, SVGAGI. This CDR3 comprises 15 residues. The CDR3 nucleotides are TGTGCCAGCAGTTTCGCTTTGTATGCGGGCAATGAGCAGTTCTTC. It codes for CASSFALYAGNEQFF.

The V and J genes are TRBV27 and TRBJ1-6, with no clear D. The CDR3 consists of 16 residues. Germline V gene lookup returns CDR1 MNHEY and CDR2 SMNVEV (reference sequence). V shed 5 bases and J shed 1 base, with 12 bases lying between them. In DNA, the CDR3 is TGTGCCAGCAGTCCTCTCGGGTTGTCCTATAATTCACCCCTCCACTTT. It translates to CASSPLGLSYNSPLHF.

This clonotype was recorded many times. The genes are TRBV20-1 and TRBJ2-7; D remains ambiguous. CDR1 and CDR2 from the germline V gene are DFQATT and SNEGSKA (reference sequence). V lost 0 bases to trimming and J lost 2 bases, with 11 bases between them. CDR3 length: 14 residues. CDR3 nucleotides: TGCAGTGCTAGAGATCTCCAGGCAACCTACGAGCAGTACTTC. Translating it yields CSARDLQATYEQYF.

This clonotype was picked up a small number of times. V is TRBV20-1 and J is TRBJ1-4; D gene uncertain. The CDR3 has 11 residues. The V and J ends lost 2 bases and 7 bases respectively, with 5 bases between them. Germline CDR1 is DFQATT and CDR2 is SNEGSKA (reference sequence). In DNA form, the CDR3 reads TGCAGTGCTAGAAACGCTGAAAAACTGTTTTTT. Translation: CSARNAEKLFF.

The sample holds a few counts of this clonotype. The CDR3 loop reads CSAIGTSYEQYF. The CDR3 coding sequence is TGCAGTGCCATCGGGACTAGCTACGAGCAGTACTTC. The chain recombines TRBV20-1 with TRBJ2-7; TRBD2 aligns across 8 bases. The length of the CDR3 is 12 residues. The germline V gene encodes CDR1 DFQATT and CDR2 SNEGSKA (reference sequence). J gave up 3 bases and V 6 bases, and 4 bases lay outside the gene matches.

This clonotype has a handful of counts. The chain joins TRBV3-1 to TRBJ2-7, with a weak D call TRBD2 (5 bases). In germline, CDR1 is LGHDT, CDR2 YNNKEL (reference sequence). V was cut by 2 bases and J by 3 bases, with 11 bases left in between. The CDR3 sequence is 14 residues long. CDR3 sequence reads: CASSQWVGDYEQYF. The CDR3 DNA reads as TGTGCCAGCAGCCAATGGGTCGGGGACTACGAGCAGTACTTC.